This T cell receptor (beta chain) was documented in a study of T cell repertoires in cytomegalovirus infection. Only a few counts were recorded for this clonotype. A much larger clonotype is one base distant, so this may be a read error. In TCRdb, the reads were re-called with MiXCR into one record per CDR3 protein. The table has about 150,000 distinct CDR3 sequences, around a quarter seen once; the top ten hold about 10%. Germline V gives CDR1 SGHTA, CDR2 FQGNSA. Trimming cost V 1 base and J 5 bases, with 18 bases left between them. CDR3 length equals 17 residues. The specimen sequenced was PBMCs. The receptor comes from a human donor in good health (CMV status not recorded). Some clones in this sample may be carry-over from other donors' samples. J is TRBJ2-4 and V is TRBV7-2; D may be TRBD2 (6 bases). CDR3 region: CASSLVCGKAGQNIQYF. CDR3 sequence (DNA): TGTGCCAGCAGCTTAGTATGCGGGAAGGCGGGCCAAAACATTCAGTACTTC.